A selection of T cell receptor beta chains follows, all from one sample in a study of shared clonotypes between healthy human individuals. Profiling relied on immunoSEQ multiplex PCR, and the TCRdb table lists in-frame clones only, not all of them. The sample lists under 600,000 clones, about 96% occurring once. What was sequenced was naive CD4+ T cells sorted from blood. The receptors come from a woman between 25 and 40 years old in good health. The CDR3 runs from the conserved cysteine through the conserved F or W. D genes are given only for firm matches. Clone size is not always given. Where it is, it says once, few, many or a class for expanded clones.

CASSFGNILRSYEQYF | TGTGCCAGCAGTTTTGGGAACATACTCCGTTCCTACGAGCAGTACTTC | - | - | TRBJ2-7 | TRBV6-6
CASSLVGGPDTQYF | TGTGCCAGCAGCTTAGTGGGGGGCCCAGATACGCAGTATTTT | - | - | TRBJ2-3 | TRBV7-3
CASSWDFTSSYNEQFF | TGCGCCAGCAGCTGGGACTTTACCAGCTCCTACAATGAGCAGTTCTTC | - | - | TRBJ2-1 | TRBV5-1
CASSFEGGETGELFF | TGTGCCAGCAGTTTCGAGGGAGGTGAAACCGGGGAGCTGTTTTTT | - | - | TRBJ2-2 | TRBV27
CSSTKDGEQFF | TGCAGTTCTACTAAGGATGGTGAGCAGTTCTTC | - | - | TRBJ2-1 | TRBV20-1
CASSLVRWENTEAFF | TGTGCCAGCAGCTTGGTAAGGTGGGAGAACACTGAAGCTTTCTTT | once | - | TRBJ1-1 | TRBV5-6
CASSSYRGGETQYF | TGTGCCAGCAGCTCATACAGGGGAGGGGAGACCCAGTACTTC | - | - | TRBJ2-5 | TRBV5-8
CSGENRPPNEQFF | TGCAGCGGAGAGAACAGGCCACCAAATGAGCAGTTCTTC | - | - | TRBJ2-1 | TRBV29-1
CASINFGVTSNYGYTF | TGTGCCAGCATCAATTTTGGGGTGACTTCTAACTATGGCTACACCTTC | - | - | TRBJ1-2 | TRBV28
CASSFAGNQPQHF | TGTGCCAGCAGCTTCGCAGGCAATCAGCCCCAGCATTTT | - | - | TRBJ1-5 | TRBV11-2
CASSQVGTGEGEQYF | TGTGCCAGCAGCCAAGTTGGGACAGGGGAGGGCGAGCAGTACTTC | - | TRBD1 | TRBJ2-7 | TRBV4-2
CASSLVSREQTNSYEQYF | TGTGCCAGCAGCTTAGTCTCTCGGGAACAGACCAACTCCTACGAGCAGTACTTC | - | - | TRBJ2-7 | TRBV11-3
CASRQGANVLTF | TGTGCCAGCAGACAGGGGGCCAACGTCCTGACTTTC | - | - | TRBJ2-6 | TRBV2
CASKRRATGLSNYGYTF | TGTGCCAGTAAACGTAGGGCGACAGGTCTTTCTAACTATGGCTACACCTTC | - | - | TRBJ1-2 | TRBV19
CASSDSSLMNTEAFF | TGTGCCAGCAGTGATTCGAGCCTCATGAACACTGAAGCTTTCTTT | - | - | TRBJ1-1 | TRBV6-1
CASSLKDPGRISGNTIYF | TGTGCCAGCAGTTTAAAGGACCCGGGACGGATCTCTGGAAACACCATATATTTT | - | - | TRBJ1-3 | TRBV27
CASSFRTGPGDTQYF | TGTGCCAGCAGCTTTCGGACAGGGCCAGGAGATACGCAGTATTTT | - | TRBD1 | TRBJ2-3 | TRBV9
CASSVFPGSGTEAFF | TGTGCCAGCAGCGTATTTCCGGGTAGCGGCACTGAAGCTTTCTTT | - | - | TRBJ1-1 | TRBV9
CASSPTGGYEQYF | TGTGCCAGCAGCCCGACAGGGGGCTACGAGCAGTACTTC | once | TRBD1 | TRBJ2-7 | TRBV7-9
CASSPTGGRETQYF | TGTGCCAGCTCACCAACAGGGGGCCGAGAGACCCAGTACTTC | - | TRBD1 | TRBJ2-5 | TRBV18
CASSSGQAFYSNQPQHF | TGTGCCAGCAGCTCGGGACAGGCCTTTTATAGCAATCAGCCCCAGCATTTT | - | TRBD1 | TRBJ1-5 | TRBV7-8
CASSLGQGARETQYF | TGTGCCAGCAGCTTAGGACAGGGGGCGCGGGAGACCCAGTACTTC | - | TRBD1 | TRBJ2-5 | TRBV7-7
CASSPRTSGPYEQYF | TGTGCCAGCAGCCCTCGGACTAGCGGACCCTACGAGCAGTACTTC | - | TRBD2 | TRBJ2-7 | TRBV9
CASSYSRGETQYF | TGTGCCAGCAGTTACTCACGGGGTGAGACCCAGTACTTC | - | - | TRBJ2-5 | TRBV6-6
CASSETSGTAYGYTF | TGTGCCAGCAGTGAAACCTCCGGGACAGCCTATGGCTACACCTTC | - | TRBD1 | TRBJ1-2 | TRBV2
CSATQTYEQYF | TGCAGCGCAACCCAAACCTACGAGCAGTACTTC | - | - | TRBJ2-7 | TRBV29-1
CASSPKPHRQGGTGQYF | TGTGCCAGCAGTCCGAAACCCCACCGACAGGGGGGGACCGGGCAGTACTTC | - | TRBD1 | TRBJ2-7 | TRBV28
CASSGGGQGAQGYTF | TGTGCCAGCAGTGGTGGAGGACAGGGGGCGCAGGGCTACACCTTC | - | TRBD1 | TRBJ1-2 | TRBV2
CASSPPGEQFF | TGTGCCAGCAGCCCCCCGGGTGAGCAGTTCTTC | once | - | TRBJ2-1 | TRBV7-9
CASSLDHNYGYTF | TGTGCCAGCAGCTTGGACCATAACTATGGCTACACCTTC | - | - | TRBJ1-2 | TRBV7-2
CASSSGTENFETQYF | TGTGCCAGCAGTTCCGGGACAGAGAATTTTGAGACCCAGTACTTC | - | TRBD1 | TRBJ2-5 | TRBV28
CASSPEQGAVQPQHF | TGTGCCAGCAGTCCAGAACAGGGGGCGGTCCAGCCCCAGCATTTT | - | TRBD1 | TRBJ1-5 | TRBV27
CASSYLAGGVNIQYF | TGCGCCAGCAGCTACCTAGCGGGAGGCGTAAACATTCAGTACTTC | - | TRBD2 | TRBJ2-4 | TRBV5-1
CASSRKARSEKLFF | TGTGCCAGCTCCCGGAAGGCACGTAGTGAAAAACTGTTTTTT | - | - | TRBJ1-4 | TRBV27
CASSKGATGADNQPQHF | TGTGCCAGCAGCAAGGGGGCGACGGGGGCGGACAATCAGCCCCAGCATTTT | - | TRBD1 | TRBJ1-5 | TRBV4-2
CASSYTGTDYGYTF | TGTGCCAGCAGTTATACAGGGACGGACTATGGCTACACCTTC | - | - | TRBJ1-2 | TRBV6-5
CASSSRGTSGSLPYEQYF | TGTGCCAGCAGCTCGAGGGGGACTAGCGGGAGTCTTCCCTACGAGCAGTACTTC | once | TRBD2 | TRBJ2-7 | TRBV7-2
CATSRDRGHEKLFF | TGTGCCACCAGCAGAGACAGGGGGCATGAAAAACTGTTTTTT | - | TRBD1 | TRBJ1-4 | TRBV15